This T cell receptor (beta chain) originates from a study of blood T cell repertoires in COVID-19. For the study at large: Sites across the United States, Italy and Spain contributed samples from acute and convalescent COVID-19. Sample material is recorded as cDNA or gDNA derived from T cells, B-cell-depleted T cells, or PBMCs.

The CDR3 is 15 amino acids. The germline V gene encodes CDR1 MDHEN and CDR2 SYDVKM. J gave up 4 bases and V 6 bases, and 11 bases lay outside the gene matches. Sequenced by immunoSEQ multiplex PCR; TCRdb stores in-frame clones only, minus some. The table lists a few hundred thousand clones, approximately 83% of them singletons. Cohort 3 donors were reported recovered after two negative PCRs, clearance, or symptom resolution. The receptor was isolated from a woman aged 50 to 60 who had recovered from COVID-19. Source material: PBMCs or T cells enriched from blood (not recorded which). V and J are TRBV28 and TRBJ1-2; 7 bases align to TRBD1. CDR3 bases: TGTGCCAGCAGCTCTGACAGGGAAGGAAGCTATGGCTACACCTTC. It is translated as CASSSDREGSYGYTF.